This TCR beta chain was found in a study of blood T cell repertoires in COVID-19. The method was immunoSEQ multiplex PCR; TCRdb's version includes in-frame clones alone and lacks a portion of them. The table lists roughly 90,000 clones, 80% of them singletons. Germline CDR1 reads SGHRS; CDR2 reads YFSETQ. The CDR3 is 13 residues long. V was trimmed by 4 bases and J by 0 bases, leaving 8 bases between them. This clonotype was sampled from a woman in her seventies with acute or convalescent COVID-19. The sample taken for sequencing was peripheral blood. This chain links TRBV5-1 with TRBJ2-7, with a tentative D call TRBD1 (6 bases). For the CDR3, the DNA is TGCGCCAGCAGCGCAGGGGACTCCTACGAGCAGTACTTC. Protein: CASSAGDSYEQYF.